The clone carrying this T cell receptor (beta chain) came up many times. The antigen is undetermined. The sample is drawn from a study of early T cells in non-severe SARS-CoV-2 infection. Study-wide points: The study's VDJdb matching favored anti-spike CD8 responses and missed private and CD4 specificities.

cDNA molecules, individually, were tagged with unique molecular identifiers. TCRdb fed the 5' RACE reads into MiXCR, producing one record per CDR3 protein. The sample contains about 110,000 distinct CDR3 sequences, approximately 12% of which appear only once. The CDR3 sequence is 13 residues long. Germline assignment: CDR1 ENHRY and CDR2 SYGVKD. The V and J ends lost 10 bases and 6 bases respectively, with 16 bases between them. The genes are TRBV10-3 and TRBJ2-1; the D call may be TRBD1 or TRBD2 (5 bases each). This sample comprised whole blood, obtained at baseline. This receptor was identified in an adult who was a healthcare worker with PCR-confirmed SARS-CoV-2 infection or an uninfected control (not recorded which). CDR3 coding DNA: TGTGCCAGCTCCCCGTGGGGGAGCAATGAGCAGTTCTTC. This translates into CASSPWGSNEQFF.